This TCR beta chain is from a study of IL-17A CD8 T cells in psoriatic arthritis synovium. Notes on the research overall: The study aimed to define the phenotype, molecular profile and function of synovial IL-17A+CD8+ T cells in psoriatic arthritis pathogenesis.

V is pared back by 1 base and J by 0 bases, with 12 bases lying between the germline termini. Reading from cysteine to phenylalanine, the CDR3 counts 16 amino acids. Only the CDR3 DNA is retained, 48 bases long and in frame from the first base. The sample holds a few counts of this clone. Its antigen remains unidentified. No base-level quality is on record; no much larger clone is a single base apart. Synovial fluid effusions were drawn from actively inflamed joints of patients with psoriatic arthritis. For each patient, synovial fluid served as the source from which three memory CD8+ T cell populations were isolated by sorting: Tc1 cells (IL-17A-IFNgamma+), Tc17 cells (IL-17A+) and the bulk memory fraction, allowing their TCR repertoires to be compared. The Classification of Psoriatic Arthritis Study Group (CASPAR) criteria were met by the psoriatic arthritis patients. CD45RA-CD27+/- plus CD45RA+CD27- cells were sorted as bulk memory CD8+ T cells. In a few patients with psoriatic arthritis, sorted CD8+ T cell subsets from synovial fluid were put through TCRbeta sequencing. Synovial fluid mononuclear cells were isolated using Lymphoprep and were cryopreserved in liquid nitrogen prior to use. About 52% fetal calf serum and about 10% dimethyl sulfoxide were contained in the cryopreservation medium.

After DNA extraction (Qiagen), TCRbeta V-D-J rearrangements were amplified in a bias-controlled manner and then sequenced at high throughput (immunoSEQ; Adaptive Biotech). Per the source publication's procedure: The immunoSEQ Analyzer platform was used for sequence-level analysis of productive sequences. Clonality was calculated as 1 minus Pielou's evenness, with values from 0 (highly polyclonal) to 1 (monoclonal). How much repertoires overlapped between subsets was quantified with the Morisita index, which goes from 0 (no similarity) to 1 (complete similarity). Not all clones reach the TCRdb copy of this immuneACCESS table, which keeps in-frame sequences only. Checked studies attribute under half of the gap to unresolved V genes and leave the rest unexplained. From that table come the V and J calls and clone size; the DNA was used to work out D and trimming. The sample table lists 1,500 to 2,000 clones, around 63% of them with a count of one. Jointly, the top ten make up roughly 9% of the sample.

The research as a whole found: Cells were obtained from synovial fluid rather than synovial tissue, because no psoriatic arthritis synovial tissue samples were available. TCR sequencing covered only a few patients, which the authors acknowledged as a limited sample size. Although over 4.5% of the repertoire was occupied by some individual clones, most synovial CD8+ subsets remained polyclonal.

The V and J genes are TRBV23-1 and TRBJ1-1, with the D gene call left open. TRBV23-1 is classed as an ORF, of uncertain function. The clonotype was recovered from a human donor with psoriatic arthritis. The specimen was memory CD8+ T cells from synovial fluid. The cell subset or site label for this specimen denotes: bulk memory CD8+ T cells (CD45RA-CD27+/- and CD45RA+CD27-). The DNA reads TGCGCCAGCAGTCAATGGCCAGGCCCAATGAACACTGAAGCTTTCTTT. It codes for CASSQWPGPMNTEAFF.